The 2 T cell receptor beta chains below all came from one sample that was sequenced in a study of long-term antiretroviral therapy in people with HIV. The assay, immunoSEQ v3.0, was run at survey level. Using immunoSEQ multiplex PCR, the repertoire was profiled, and TCRdb retains in-frame clones only, with some absent. The sample has approximately 18,000 clones, roughly 80% seen once. Sequenced here: unsorted PBMCs, sampled less than 2.2 years before starting antiretroviral therapy. These receptors originate from a man aged 25-40 years with HIV.

The chain combines TRBV5-4 with TRBJ2-1; perhaps TRBD2 as D (6 bases). The length of the CDR3 is 13 residues. The ends were cut back, 1 base at V and 9 bases at J, with 11 bases in the middle. CDR1 is SGHNT, CDR2 YYREEE, per germline (reference sequence). In nucleotides, the CDR3 is TGTGCCAGCAGCTTGACCGGGAGTTCTGAGCAGTTCTTC. Protein product: CASSLTGSSEQFF.

The V gene is TRBV7-3, the J gene TRBJ2-5; TRBD1 aligns across 9 bases. Germline loops: CDR1 SGHTA, CDR2 FQGTGA. The CDR3 is made up of 14 amino acids. Unmatched junction bases numbered 6, after V lost 5 bases and J lost 5 bases. For the CDR3, the DNA is TGTGCCAGCAGCGCAGGACAGGGGTGGGAGACCCAGTACTTC. It codes for CASSAGQGWETQYF.